This TCR beta chain originates from a study of blood T cell repertoires in COVID-19. There are 16 residues in the CDR3. Per the germline V gene, CDR1 is SGHTA and CDR2 is FQGNSA. V was cut by 2 bases and J by 4 bases, with 17 bases left in between. The data were produced by immunoSEQ multiplex PCR, yet TCRdb's version contains in-frame clones alone and is incomplete. Counted here are some 260,000 clones, 84% occurring once; the ten biggest clones make up 4.1%. Source material: PBMCs or T cells enriched from blood (not recorded which). This TCR was sampled from a man in his thirties or forties with acute COVID-19. The chain uses TRBV7-2 and TRBJ1-2, with D possibly matching TRBD1 (5 bases). This chain's CDR3 is CASSLYFDTGLYGYTF. Here the CDR3 DNA reads TGTGCCAGCAGCTTATATTTCGACACAGGCCTCTATGGCTACACCTTC.